A single sample gave rise to the 25 T cell receptor beta chains below, sequenced in a study of cytomegalovirus exposure and HLA in healthy donors. PCR was performed using 60 Vbeta and 13 Jbeta primers. The data were produced by immunoSEQ multiplex PCR, yet TCRdb's version contains in-frame clones alone and is incomplete. The sample has about 120,000 clones; 65% are singletons. Sequenced material: PBMCs. All receptors come from a woman aged 40 to 49 in good health and CMV-seropositive.

This clone was detected only once. The chain couples TRBV4-3 to TRBJ2-5, with D hard to call. The J call is doubtful: the DNA matches TRBJ2-7 better. The germline gives CDR1 LGHNA, CDR2 YSLEER. The CDR3 extends over 15 amino acids. The CDR3 loop reads CASSPSNSIWYEQYF. The DNA for the CDR3 is TGCGCCAGCAGCCCAAGTAACTCGATCTGGTACGAGCAGTACTTC.

The J gene is TRBJ2-7, the V gene TRBV5-4; TRBD1 matches at 9 bases. Looked up from germline, CDR1 is SGHNT and CDR2 is YYREEE (reference sequence). CDR3 size: 16 residues. V dropped 4 bases and J dropped 2; count of bases not matched to a gene: 10. The CDR3 region has the DNA TGTGCCAGCAGCGCTCCACCGGGACAGGGAACCTACGAGCAGTACTTC. As protein: CASSAPPGQGTYEQYF.

The chain carries TRBV7-3 and TRBJ1-2, with D possibly being TRBD1 (5 bases). Per germline, CDR1 SGHTA and CDR2 FQGTGA. The CDR3 consists of 14 residues. Between the trimmed V and J ends, which lost 1 base and 4 bases, there was a span of 10 bases. The CDR3 coding sequence is TGTGCCAGCAGCTTAAAGGACGGGGGCTATGGCTACACCTTC. Amino acids: CASSLKDGGYGYTF.

The CDR3: CASSHTSSTGSYNEQFF. In nucleotides, the CDR3 is TGTGCCAGCAGCCATACTAGCTCCACCGGCTCCTACAATGAGCAGTTCTTC. The chain uses TRBV7-9 and TRBJ2-1; TRBD2 might be the D (6 bases). The V gene's germline CDR1 is SEHNR and CDR2 FQNEAQ (reference sequence). Trimming shortened V by 5 bases and J by 0 bases, and 17 bases separated the two germline ends. The CDR3 spans 17 residues.

Only a few counts were recorded for this clone. This sequence joins TRBV4-2 and TRBJ2-3, with 7 bases fitting TRBD1. J lost 3 bases, V lost 0 bases, and 24 bases had no gene match. Per the germline V gene, CDR1 is LGHNA and CDR2 is YNFKEQ. The CDR3 covers 22 residues. The CDR3 here is CASSQESPREIRTGWGTDTQYF. CDR3 DNA: TGTGCCAGCAGCCAAGAGTCGCCACGAGAGATTAGGACAGGCTGGGGTACAGATACGCAGTATTTT.

A few counts support this clone. The rearrangement uses TRBV2 and TRBJ2-7; perhaps TRBD2 as D (5 bases). CDR3 length equals 14 residues. The V gene lost 2 bases and the J gene lost 2 bases, with 10 bases spanning the gap. The germline V gene encodes CDR1 SNHLY and CDR2 FYNNEI. Here the CDR3 reads CASSELRDTYEQYF. The CDR3 DNA is TGTGCCAGCAGTGAACTGAGGGATACCTACGAGCAGTACTTC.

The chain links TRBV19 to TRBJ2-1, with a possible D match to TRBD2 (6 bases). CDR1 and CDR2 from the germline V gene are LNHDA and SQIVND (reference sequence). This CDR3 comprises 19 residues. Deletions cut 3 bases from V and 0 bases from J, with 21 bases between. CDR3 nucleotide sequence: TGTGCCAGTAGTATCGGGACTGAGTTGGGGACTCGCTCCTACAATGAGCAGTTCTTC. The encoded protein is CASSIGTELGTRSYNEQFF.

This chain joins TRBV28 and TRBJ1-1; TRBD1 aligns across 7 bases. V was clipped by 5 bases and J by 7 bases; unmatched bases: 7. The germline V gene has CDR1 MDHEN and CDR2 SYDVKM. The CDR3 extends over 13 amino acids. The CDR3 DNA reads TGTGCCAGCAGTCCCCCGGGGACAGTTGAAGCTTTCTTT. Amino acids: CASSPPGTVEAFF.

The V and J genes are TRBV7-2 and TRBJ2-1; the D is unclear. V was shortened by 5 bases and J by 4 bases, with 21 bases between the two germline ends. This CDR3 has 17 amino acids. Per the germline V gene, CDR1 is SGHTA and CDR2 is FQGNSA. CDR3 nucleotides: TGTGCCAGCAGCCCGCGGTTTGTGTCCTTCACTTACAATGAGCAGTTCTTC. It yields the protein CASSPRFVSFTYNEQFF.

As for this clone: This CDR3 is also generated by other DNA sequences in the sample. This rearrangement joins TRBV5-5 to TRBJ1-1; D gene uncertain. Between the trimmed V and J ends, which lost 1 base and 0 bases, there was a span of 7 bases. Germline V CDR1 and CDR2: SGHKS, YYEKEE (reference sequence). The CDR3 contains 14 residues. Here the CDR3 reads CASSLTEMNTEAFF. CDR3 bases: TGTGCCAGCAGCTTGACGGAGATGAACACTGAAGCTTTCTTT.

This clone came up a few times. The gene calls are TRBV18 and TRBJ1-2; perhaps TRBD1 as D (6 bases). The germline V and J ends were trimmed by 3 bases and 4 bases, with 15 bases remaining between them. Germline V gives CDR1 KGHSH, CDR2 LQKENI. This CDR3 comprises 15 residues. In DNA, the CDR3 is TGTGCCAGCTCACCGGTACCCGGGACAAGCTATGGCTACACCTTC. This codes for CASSPVPGTSYGYTF.

The chain uses TRBV7-9 and TRBJ1-1, with a tentative D call TRBD1 (5 bases). Germline assignment: CDR1 SEHNR and CDR2 FQNEAQ (reference sequence). The CDR3 has 15 residues. Trimming took off 5 bases at V and 0 bases at J, with 13 bases between the two ends. The CDR3, as DNA: TGTGCCAGCAGCCCCTACGGACACATGAACACTGAAGCTTTCTTT. Translated, it gives CASSPYGHMNTEAFF.

The rearrangement joins TRBV19 to TRBJ1-2, with D uncertain. V dropped 8 bases and J dropped 6 bases, with 19 bases sitting between them. The CDR3 has 14 residues. The germline V gene has CDR1 LNHDA and CDR2 SQIVND (reference sequence). This CDR3 reads CASLPVPGEHGYTF. CDR3 DNA sequence: TGTGCCAGTCTCCCCGTGCCCGGGGAGCATGGCTACACCTTC.

The rearrangement uses TRBV4-2 and TRBJ2-3, with 12 nucleotides matching TRBD2. The germline gives CDR1 LGHNA, CDR2 YNFKEQ. There are 14 residues in the CDR3. V dropped 4 bases and J dropped 12; count of bases not matched to a gene: 8. CDR3 loop: CASSPGLAGTTQYF. The DNA for the CDR3 is TGTGCCAGCAGCCCCGGACTAGCGGGAACCACACAGTATTTT.

On this clone itself: The junction departs from germline at one end; a sequencing error may be responsible. The DNA for the CDR3 is TGTGCCATCAGGGAGTGGGGGCTCTATGGTGAGGGCTACACCTTC. Translation: CAIREWGLYGEGYTF. V is TRBV10-3 and J is TRBJ1-2; possibly TRBD1 for D (6 bases). The length of the CDR3 is 15 residues. Germline V CDR1 and CDR2: ENHRY, SYGVKD.

The CDR3 protein is CASSSYRQGAGDTQYF. In DNA form, the CDR3 reads TGTGCCAGCAGCTCCTATAGACAGGGGGCGGGAGATACGCAGTATTTT. The chain has TRBV7-9 and TRBJ2-3, with TRBD1 matching 10 bases. CDR3 length: 16 amino acids. Germline trimming cut 4 bases from V and 5 bases from J; bases unmatched to any gene: 9. CDR1 SEHNR and CDR2 FQNEAQ come from the germline V gene (reference sequence).

The CDR3 sequence: CASSLLQGTYNEQFF. CDR3 in DNA: TGCGCCAGCAGCTTGTTACAGGGGACCTACAATGAGCAGTTCTTC. The J gene is TRBJ2-1, the V gene TRBV5-1; 7 positions match TRBD1. CDR1 SGHRS and CDR2 YFSETQ come from the germline V gene. The V segment lost 1 base and the J segment 2 bases; nucleotides outside the gene matches: 3. This CDR3 is 15 amino acids long.

This chain uses TRBV7-3 with TRBJ1-5; weak D call: TRBD1 (6 bases). The V end was cut by 5 bases, the J end by 7 bases, with 15 bases between. The CDR3 contains 14 residues. The germline CDR1 and CDR2 sequences are SGHTA and FQGTGA. CDR3 in amino acids: CASSRQGLRQPQHF. The DNA for the CDR3 is TGTGCCAGCAGCCGGCAGGGGTTGAGACAGCCCCAGCATTTT.

The table lists this clone with a count of one. The chain joins TRBV5-6 to TRBJ2-1; 10 bases are shared with TRBD2. Germline lookup yields CDR1 SGHDT and CDR2 YYEEEE. The CDR3 extends over 16 amino acids. Trimming cost V 0 bases and J 3 bases; bases outside gene matches: 3. This chain's CDR3 is CASSLATSGNYNEQFF. Written as DNA, the CDR3 is TGTGCCAGCAGCTTGGCCACTAGCGGGAACTACAATGAGCAGTTCTTC.

CDR3: CSARFFSTGELFF. CDR3 DNA: TGCAGCGCCCGGTTTTTTTCCACCGGGGAGCTGTTTTTT. The genes are TRBV29-1 and TRBJ2-2; D ambiguous. Germline V gene sequence: CDR1 SQVTM, CDR2 ANQGSEA. The CDR3 consists of 13 residues. With 7 bases removed from V and 4 bases from J, the gap between germline ends came to 13 bases.

The chain couples TRBV6-1 to TRBJ2-3; a weak D match, TRBD2 (5 bases). The ends were cut back, 2 bases at V and 3 bases at J, with 12 bases in the middle. Germline V gives CDR1 MNHNS, CDR2 SASEGT. The CDR3 has 15 amino acids. This chain's CDR3 is CASSEHVGATDTQYF. Written as DNA, the CDR3 is TGTGCCAGCAGTGAACACGTGGGAGCAACAGATACGCAGTATTTT.

The V call is TRBV19, the J call TRBJ1-1; D remains unclear. The CDR3 has 12 amino acids. V was clipped by 3 bases and J by 8 bases, with 10 bases between them. CDR1 is LNHDA and CDR2 is SQIVND in the germline V gene (reference sequence). The CDR3 is CASSMRAGEAFF. Written as DNA, the CDR3 is TGTGCCAGTAGTATGAGGGCAGGAGAAGCTTTCTTT.

This chain connects TRBV4-2 to TRBJ1-5, with 7 bases aligning to TRBD1. Germline CDR1 reads LGHNA; CDR2 reads YNFKEQ. The CDR3 covers 17 residues. Trimming removed 4 bases from V and 7 bases from J; junction bases left unmatched: 16. CDR3 bases: TGTGCCAGCAGCCCCCGCATGGGCGAGGGGGCCGAACAGCCCCAGCATTTT. Protein product: CASSPRMGEGAEQPQHF.

This clone came up a few times. The chain has TRBV19 and TRBJ2-6, with TRBD1 as a possible D gene (5 bases). The germline V gene encodes CDR1 LNHDA and CDR2 SQIVND (reference sequence). The V end was cut by 5 bases, the J end by 0 bases, with 11 bases between. The CDR3 contains 16 residues. In nucleotides, the CDR3 is TGTGCCAGTAGTTCGCGAGACAGCTCTGGGGCCAACGTCCTGACTTTC. It is translated as CASSSRDSSGANVLTF.

The genes are TRBV9 and TRBJ2-5, with 8 bases fitting TRBD1. V trimming: 0 bases; J trimming: 4 bases; junction bases outside the gene matches: 5. CDR1 is SGDLS and CDR2 is YYNGEE in the germline V gene. The CDR3 loop spans 15 amino acids. The CDR3 protein is CASSVDVRGRETQYF. The CDR3 region has the DNA TGTGCCAGCAGCGTAGACGTCAGGGGGCGAGAGACCCAGTACTTC.